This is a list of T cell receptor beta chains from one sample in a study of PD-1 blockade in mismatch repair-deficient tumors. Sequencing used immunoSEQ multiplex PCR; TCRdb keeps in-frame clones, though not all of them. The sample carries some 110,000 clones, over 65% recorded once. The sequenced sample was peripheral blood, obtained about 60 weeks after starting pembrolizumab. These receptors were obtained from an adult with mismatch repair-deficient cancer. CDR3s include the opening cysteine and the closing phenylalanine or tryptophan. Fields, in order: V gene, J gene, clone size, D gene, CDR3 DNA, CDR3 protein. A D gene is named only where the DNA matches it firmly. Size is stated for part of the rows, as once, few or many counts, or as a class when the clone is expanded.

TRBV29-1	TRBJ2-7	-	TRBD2	TGCAGCGTTGAAGGGGTGCGCGGGAGGAGTTCCTACGAGCAGTACTTC	CSVEGVRGRSSYEQYF
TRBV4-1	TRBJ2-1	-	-	TGCGCCAGCACGATTAGCGGTATCTTAGCCTACAATGAGCAGTTCTTC	CASTISGILAYNEQFF
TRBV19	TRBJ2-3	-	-	TGTGCCAGTAGTATAGGAGCCCCGGGAAGATACGAGGTTAACACAGATACGCAGTATTTT	CASSIGAPGRYEVNTDTQYF
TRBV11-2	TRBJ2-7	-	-	TGTGCCAGCAGCTTAGCCCCCCGGAGCTCCTACGAGCAGTACTTC	CASSLAPRSSYEQYF
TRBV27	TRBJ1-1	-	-	TGTGCCAGCAGTTTATCCGCAGGGGCGAACACTGAAGCTTTCTTT	CASSLSAGANTEAFF
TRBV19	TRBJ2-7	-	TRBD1	TGTGCCAGTAGTATAGGATTTCCGGGACAGGTAAGCTACGAGCAGTACTTC	CASSIGFPGQVSYEQYF
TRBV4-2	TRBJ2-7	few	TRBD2	TGTGCCAGCAGCCAAGCGGGAGGACTTGGCCACGAGCAGTACTTC	CASSQAGGLGHEQYF
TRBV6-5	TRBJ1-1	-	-	TGTGCCAGCAGTTACTCGGGGACACCGAGCACTGAAGCTTTCTTT	CASSYSGTPSTEAFF
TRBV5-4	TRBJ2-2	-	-	TGTGCCAGCAGCTTGGAACAGGGAACCGGGGAGCTGTTTTTT	CASSLEQGTGELFF
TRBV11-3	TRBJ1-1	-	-	TGTGCCAGCAGCTTAGCTCTGCCTGGGGCGAGTTACACTGAAGCTTTCTTT	CASSLALPGASYTEAFF
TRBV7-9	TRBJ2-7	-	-	TGTGCCAGCAGACCCTTAACGGCCTACGAGCAGTACTTC	CASRPLTAYEQYF
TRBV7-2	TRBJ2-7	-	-	TGTGCCAGCAGCTTAGCTCTAGGTAACTACGAGCAGTACTTC	CASSLALGNYEQYF
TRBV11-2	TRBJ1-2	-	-	TGTGCCAGCAGCTTAGATTCTAATGGCTACACCTTC	CASSLDSNGYTF
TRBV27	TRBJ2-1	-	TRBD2	TGTGCCAGCAGTTTGGCTAGCGGGAGGATGAATGAGCAGTTCTTC	CASSLASGRMNEQFF
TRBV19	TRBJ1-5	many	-	TGTGCCAGTAGTATTGGACAGAAACAGCCCCAGCATTTT	CASSIGQKQPQHF
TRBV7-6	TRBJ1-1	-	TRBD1	TGTGCCAGCAGCCCGGGACAGGGAAACACTGAAGCTTTCTTT	CASSPGQGNTEAFF
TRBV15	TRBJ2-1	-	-	TGTGCCACCAGCCTCCCGGTGGGTGAGCAGTTCTTC	CATSLPVGEQFF
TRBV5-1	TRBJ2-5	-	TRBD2	TGCGCCAGCAGCCTAGGGACTAGCGGGAGGAACCAAGAGACCCAGTACTTC	CASSLGTSGRNQETQYF
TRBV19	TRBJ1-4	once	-	TGTGCCAGTAGTATACGGCAGAATGAAAAACTGTTTTTT	CASSIRQNEKLFF
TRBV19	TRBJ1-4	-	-	TGTGCCAGCGGTATACCCCTCCCCTCCAGGGATGAAAAACTGTTTTTT	CASGIPLPSRDEKLFF
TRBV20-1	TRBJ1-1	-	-	TGCAGTGCTAGGAACCCGGGCGGTCCCTTCTTT	CSARNPGGPFF
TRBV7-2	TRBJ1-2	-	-	TGTGCCAGCAGCCTCACAGGGTATGACTATGGCTACACCTTC	CASSLTGYDYGYTF
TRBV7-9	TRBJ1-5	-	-	TGTGCCAGCAGCTTTTTTAATCAGCCCCAGCATTTT	CASSFFNQPQHF
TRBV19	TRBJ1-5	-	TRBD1	TGTGCCAGTAGTTCACCCAGACAGGGGTCCGGCAATCAGCCCCAGCATTTT	CASSSPRQGSGNQPQHF
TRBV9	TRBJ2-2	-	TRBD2	TGTGCCAGCAGCACAACTAGCGGGCGGAACACCGGGGAGCTGTTTTTT	CASSTTSGRNTGELFF
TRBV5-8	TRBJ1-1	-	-	TGTGCCAGCAGCAGACAGAGTAACACTGAAGCTTTCTTT	CASSRQSNTEAFF
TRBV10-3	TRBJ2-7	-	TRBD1	TGTGCCGTCGCGGGACAGGGGTACGAGCAGTACTTC	CAVAGQGYEQYF
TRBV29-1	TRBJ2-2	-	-	TGCAGCGTGCACACAGGGTTGGACACCGGGGAGCTGTTTTTT	CSVHTGLDTGELFF
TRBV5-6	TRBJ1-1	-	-	TGTGCCAGCAGCCCGGCACCTCAACAGGGAAGGACTGAAGCTTTCTTT	CASSPAPQQGRTEAFF
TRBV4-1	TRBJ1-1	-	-	TGCGCCAGCAGCGTCCGACAGTTCTTGAACACTGAAGCTTTCTTT	CASSVRQFLNTEAFF
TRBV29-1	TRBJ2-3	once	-	TGCAGCGTTGGACAGGACGGCACAGATACGCAGTATTTT	CSVGQDGTDTQYF
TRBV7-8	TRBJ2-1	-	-	TGTGCCAGCAGCTTAGCTGAGACCCGTCTCAATGAGCAGTTCTTC	CASSLAETRLNEQFF
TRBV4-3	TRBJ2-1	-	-	TGCGCCAGCAGCCAGGACAGACAGAATGAGCAGTTCTTC	CASSQDRQNEQFF
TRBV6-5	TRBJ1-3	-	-	TGTGCCACAGGACAGACCTCTGGAAACACCATATATTTT	CATGQTSGNTIYF
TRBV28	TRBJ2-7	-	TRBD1	TGTGCCAGCAGTTCTACAGGGGGCGTAGCGTACGAGCAGTACTTC	CASSSTGGVAYEQYF
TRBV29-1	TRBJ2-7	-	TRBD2	TGCAGCGTTGAAGAAGGGACTAGTAGGGACTACGAGCAGTACTTC	CSVEEGTSRDYEQYF
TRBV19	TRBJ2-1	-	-	TGTGCCACCTCTCGAGGGGGGGGTCGGGGTCGGGATGAGCAGTTCTTC	CATSRGGGRGRDEQFF
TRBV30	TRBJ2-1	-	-	TGTGCCTGGAATTCCTACAATGAGCAGTTCTTC	CAWNSYNEQFF
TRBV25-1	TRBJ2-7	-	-	TGTGCCAGCAGTGCACCCGGGACCGAGCAGTACTTC	CASSAPGTEQYF
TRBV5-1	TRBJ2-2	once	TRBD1	TGCGCCAGCAGCTCCAGGACAGGAGACACCGGGGAGCTGTTTTTT	CASSSRTGDTGELFF
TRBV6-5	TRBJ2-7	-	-	TGTGCCAGCAGCCCAAGACAGATTGAGACGGACGAGCAGTACTTC	CASSPRQIETDEQYF
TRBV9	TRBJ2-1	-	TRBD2	TGTGCCAGCAGCGTAGGACTAGCGGGACCAGAGCAGTTCTTC	CASSVGLAGPEQFF
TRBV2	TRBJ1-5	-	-	TGTGCCAGCAGTTGGGACCGGCGCAATCAGCCCCAGCATTTT	CASSWDRRNQPQHF
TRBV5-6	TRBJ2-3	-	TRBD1	TGTGCCAGCAGCTTTGGGACAGGGCCAGATACGCAGTATTTT	CASSFGTGPDTQYF
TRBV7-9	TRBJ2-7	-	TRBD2	TGTGCCAGCAGCCGGAGCGGTCTTAGCGGGAGCTCAGAGCAGTACTTC	CASSRSGLSGSSEQYF
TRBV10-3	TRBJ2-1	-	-	TGTGCCATCGACGGTGATAGCATCTATGAGCAGTTCTTC	CAIDGDSIYEQFF
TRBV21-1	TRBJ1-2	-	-	TGTGCCAGCAGCAAATTCATTAGGAGAGGGGATTCCCCTTGCTACACCTTC	CASSKFIRRGDSPCYTF
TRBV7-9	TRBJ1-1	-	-	TGTGCCAGCAGCTTAGAGTACGGGACTGAAGCTTTCTTT	CASSLEYGTEAFF
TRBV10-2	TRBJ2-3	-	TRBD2	TGCGCCAGCAGCGAGGGACTAGAGGTGAAGGATACGCAGTATTTT	CASSEGLEVKDTQYF
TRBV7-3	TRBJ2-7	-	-	TGTGCCAGCAGCTACGACCCAGGGAGCGAGCAGTACTTC	CASSYDPGSEQYF
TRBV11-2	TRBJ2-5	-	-	TGTGCCAGCAGCTCCCTTGGTGCGAGGGTAGGAGAGACCCAGTACTTC	CASSSLGARVGETQYF
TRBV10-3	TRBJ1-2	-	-	TGTGCCATCAGTGAGCCAGGAGCTAACTATGGCTACACCTTC	CAISEPGANYGYTF
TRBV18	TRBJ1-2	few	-	TGTGCCAGCTCTCAAGACAACTATGGCTACACCTTC	CASSQDNYGYTF
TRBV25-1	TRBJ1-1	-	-	TGTGCCAGCAGTGAACGGCAGTCCACTGAAGCTTTCTTT	CASSERQSTEAFF